The clone carrying this T cell receptor beta chain has more than one count but fewer than ten. Antigen: not known. The data stem from a study of T cells in Graves' hyperthyroidism and ophthalmopathy. Overall study: Pretreatment peripheral blood was obtained at initial diagnosis. Study outcomes and limitations: Most clonotypes that expanded in the thyroid above 0.001 also showed up in blood.

In the ophthalmopathy cohort, Clinical Activity Score was at least 3, NOSPECS grade at least 4, and duration under 3 months. Investigators excluded patients with uncontrolled infection, other autoimmune disease, pregnancy or lactation. Researchers amplified the TCR beta CDR3 regions from RNA transcripts. The HTBI set primed first-round TCR CDR3 RT-PCR. MiXCR was run by TCRdb on the multiplex PCR reads, yielding one entry per CDR3 protein. The table records almost 500,000 distinct CDR3 sequences, around a fifth of them present only once. Input material: blood. The TCR comes from a woman in her 70s with Graves' ophthalmopathy.

This CDR3 reads CASSVWGARTEAFF. Here the CDR3 DNA reads TGTGCCAGCAGTGTCTGGGGGGCTCGGACTGAAGCTTTCTTT. The V gene is TRBV6-1, the J gene TRBJ1-1; tentatively, D is TRBD1 (6 bases). The V end was cut by 4 bases, the J end by 5 bases, with 14 bases between. Germline V gene sequence: CDR1 MNHNS, CDR2 SASEGT. This CDR3 comprises 14 residues.